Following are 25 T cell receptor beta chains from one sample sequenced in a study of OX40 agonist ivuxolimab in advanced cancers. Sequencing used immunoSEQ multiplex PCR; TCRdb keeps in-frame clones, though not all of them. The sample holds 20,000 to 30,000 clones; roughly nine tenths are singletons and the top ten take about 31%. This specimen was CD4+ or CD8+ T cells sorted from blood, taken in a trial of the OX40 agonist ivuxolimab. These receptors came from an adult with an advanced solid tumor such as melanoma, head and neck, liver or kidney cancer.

The CDR3 reads CASSAGTGNGQPQHF. The CDR3 region has the DNA TGTGCCAGCAGCGCTGGGACAGGGAATGGGCAGCCCCAGCATTTT. The chain links TRBV21-1 to TRBJ1-5; TRBD1 is the table's D call, not checked against the DNA. TRBV21-1 is flagged as a pseudogene. CDR3 length: 15 amino acids.

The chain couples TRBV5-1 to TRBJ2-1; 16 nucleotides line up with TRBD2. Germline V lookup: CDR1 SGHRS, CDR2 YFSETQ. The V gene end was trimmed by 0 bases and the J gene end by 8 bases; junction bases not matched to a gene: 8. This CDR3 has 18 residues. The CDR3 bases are TGCGCCAGCAGCTTGGGGGGACTAGCGGGAGGGCCCGGAGATGAGCAGTTCTTC. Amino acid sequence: CASSLGGLAGGPGDEQFF.

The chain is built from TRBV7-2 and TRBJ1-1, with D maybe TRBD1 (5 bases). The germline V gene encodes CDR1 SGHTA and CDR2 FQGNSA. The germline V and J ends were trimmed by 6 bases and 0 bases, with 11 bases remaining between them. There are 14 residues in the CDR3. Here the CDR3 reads CASRLTGVNTEAFF. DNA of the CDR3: TGTGCCAGCAGGTTAACGGGGGTGAACACTGAAGCTTTCTTT.

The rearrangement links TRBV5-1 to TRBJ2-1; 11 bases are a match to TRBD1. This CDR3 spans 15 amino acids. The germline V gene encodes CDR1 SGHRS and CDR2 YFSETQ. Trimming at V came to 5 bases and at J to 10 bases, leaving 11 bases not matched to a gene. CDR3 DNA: TGCGCCAGCAGACCCCGGGACAGGGGGGACGGGGAGCAGTTCTTC. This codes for CASRPRDRGDGEQFF.

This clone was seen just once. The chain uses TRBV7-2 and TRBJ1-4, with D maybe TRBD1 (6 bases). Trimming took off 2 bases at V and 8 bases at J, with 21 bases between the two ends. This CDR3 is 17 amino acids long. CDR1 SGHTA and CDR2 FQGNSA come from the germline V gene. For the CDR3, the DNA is TGTGCCAGCAGCTTACGAATTGTTACAGGGCCGGGAGAAAAACTGTTTTTT. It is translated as CASSLRIVTGPGEKLFF.

The DNA of the CDR3 is TGCAGTGCTGGGCAGGCCTACGAGCAGTACTTC. This gives the protein CSAGQAYEQYF. The J gene is TRBJ2-7, the V gene TRBV20-1; D gene uncertain. V gave up 5 bases and J gave up 2 bases, with 7 bases separating them. In germline, CDR1 is DFQATT, CDR2 SNEGSKA (reference sequence). This CDR3 is built from 11 residues.

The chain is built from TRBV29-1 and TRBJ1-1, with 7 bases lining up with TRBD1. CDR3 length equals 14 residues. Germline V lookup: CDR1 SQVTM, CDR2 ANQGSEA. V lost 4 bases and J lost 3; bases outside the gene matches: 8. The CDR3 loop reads CSVANRGEDTEAFF. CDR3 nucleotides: TGCAGCGTTGCGAACAGGGGAGAGGACACTGAAGCTTTCTTT.

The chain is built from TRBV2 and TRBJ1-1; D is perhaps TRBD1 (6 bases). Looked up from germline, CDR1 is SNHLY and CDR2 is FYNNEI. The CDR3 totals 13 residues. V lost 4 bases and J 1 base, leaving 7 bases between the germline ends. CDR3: CASSVTGNTEAFF. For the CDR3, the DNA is TGTGCCAGCAGTGTGACAGGGAACACTGAAGCTTTCTTT.

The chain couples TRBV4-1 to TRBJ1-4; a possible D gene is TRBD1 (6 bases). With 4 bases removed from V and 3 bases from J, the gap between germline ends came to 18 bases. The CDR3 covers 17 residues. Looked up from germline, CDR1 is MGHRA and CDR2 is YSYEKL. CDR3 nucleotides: TGCGCCAGCAGCCCGAACAGGGTAGAAGGGGCTAATGAAAAACTGTTTTTT. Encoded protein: CASSPNRVEGANEKLFF.

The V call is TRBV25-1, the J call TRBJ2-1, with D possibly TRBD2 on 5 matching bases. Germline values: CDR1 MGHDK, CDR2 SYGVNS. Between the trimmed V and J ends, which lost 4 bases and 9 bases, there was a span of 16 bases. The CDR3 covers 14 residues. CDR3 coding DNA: TGTGCCAGCAGTGTCCTGTCTCAGCGGACTGAGCAGTTCTTC. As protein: CASSVLSQRTEQFF.

The DNA for the CDR3 is TGCGCCAGCAGCGCGCAGGCCAACACTGAAGCTTTCTTT. Its protein product is CASSAQANTEAFF. The chain is built from TRBV5-1 and TRBJ1-1; no definite D call. V gave up 4 bases and J gave up 2 bases, with 9 bases separating them. There are 13 residues in the CDR3. Germline CDR1 SGHRS, CDR2 YFSETQ.

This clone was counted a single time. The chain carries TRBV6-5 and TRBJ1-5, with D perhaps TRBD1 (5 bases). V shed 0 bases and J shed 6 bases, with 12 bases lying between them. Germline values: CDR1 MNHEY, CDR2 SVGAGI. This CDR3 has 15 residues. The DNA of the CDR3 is TGTGCCAGCAGTTACTCGCCGGGACTCGGTCAGCCCCAGCATTTT. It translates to CASSYSPGLGQPQHF.

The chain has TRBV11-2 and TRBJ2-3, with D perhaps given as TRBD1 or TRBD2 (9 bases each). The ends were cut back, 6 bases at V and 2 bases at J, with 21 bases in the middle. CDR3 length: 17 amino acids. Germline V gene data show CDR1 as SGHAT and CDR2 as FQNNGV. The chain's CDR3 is CASSYRGLAGLTDTQYF. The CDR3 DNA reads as TGTGCCAGCAGTTACAGGGGGCTAGCGGGGCTCACAGATACGCAGTATTTT.

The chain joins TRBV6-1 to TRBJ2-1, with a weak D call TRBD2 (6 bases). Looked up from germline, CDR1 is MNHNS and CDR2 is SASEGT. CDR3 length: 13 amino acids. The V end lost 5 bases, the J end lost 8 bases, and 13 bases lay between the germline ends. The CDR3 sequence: CASSRETLYEQFF. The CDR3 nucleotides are TGTGCCAGCAGTCGGGAGACTCTCTATGAGCAGTTCTTC.

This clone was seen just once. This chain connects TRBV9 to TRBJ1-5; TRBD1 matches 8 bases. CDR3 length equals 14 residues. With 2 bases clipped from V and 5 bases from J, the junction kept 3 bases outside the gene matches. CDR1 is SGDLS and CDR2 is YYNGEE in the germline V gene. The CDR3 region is CASSVSGGDQPQHF. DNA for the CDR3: TGTGCCAGCAGCGTCTCAGGGGGCGATCAGCCCCAGCATTTT.

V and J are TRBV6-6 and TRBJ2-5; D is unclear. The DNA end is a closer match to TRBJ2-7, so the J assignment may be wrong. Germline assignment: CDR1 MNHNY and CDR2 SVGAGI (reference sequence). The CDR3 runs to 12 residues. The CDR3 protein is CASSRDSYEQYF. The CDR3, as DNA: TGTGCCAGCAGTAGGGACTCCTACGAGCAGTACTTC.

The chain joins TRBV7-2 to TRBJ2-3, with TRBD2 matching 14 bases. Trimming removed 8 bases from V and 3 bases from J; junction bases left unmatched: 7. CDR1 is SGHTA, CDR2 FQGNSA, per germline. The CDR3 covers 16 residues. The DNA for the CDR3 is TGTGCCAGCGCTATTCGACTAGCGGGGGGGACAGATACGCAGTATTTT. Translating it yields CASAIRLAGGTDTQYF.

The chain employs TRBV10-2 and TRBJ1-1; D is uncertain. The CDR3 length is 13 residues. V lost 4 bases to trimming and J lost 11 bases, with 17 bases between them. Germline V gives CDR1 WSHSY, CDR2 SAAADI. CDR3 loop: CASSAPGALGAFF. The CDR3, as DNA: TGCGCCAGCAGTGCCCCGGGAGCCTTGGGCGCTTTCTTT.

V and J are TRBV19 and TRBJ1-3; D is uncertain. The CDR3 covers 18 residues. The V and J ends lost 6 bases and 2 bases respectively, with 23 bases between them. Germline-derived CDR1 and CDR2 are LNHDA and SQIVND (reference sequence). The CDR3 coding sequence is TGTGCCAGTAGCCGTTACGCGCCCGACGCCCCGCCTGGAAACACCATATATTTT. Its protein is CASSRYAPDAPPGNTIYF.

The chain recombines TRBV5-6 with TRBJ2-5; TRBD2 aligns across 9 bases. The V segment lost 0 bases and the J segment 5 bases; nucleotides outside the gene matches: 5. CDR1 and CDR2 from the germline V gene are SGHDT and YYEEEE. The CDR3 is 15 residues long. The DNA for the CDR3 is TGTGCCAGCAGCTTGGTCGCGGGGGGGCGGGAGACCCAGTACTTC. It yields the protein CASSLVAGGRETQYF.

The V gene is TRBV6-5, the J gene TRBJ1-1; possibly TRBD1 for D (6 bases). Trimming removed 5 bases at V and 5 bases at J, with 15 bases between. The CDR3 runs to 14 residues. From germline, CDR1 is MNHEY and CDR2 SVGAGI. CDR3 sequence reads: CASSPQGPGTEAFF. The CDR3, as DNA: TGTGCCAGCAGTCCCCAGGGGCCCGGTACTGAAGCTTTCTTT.

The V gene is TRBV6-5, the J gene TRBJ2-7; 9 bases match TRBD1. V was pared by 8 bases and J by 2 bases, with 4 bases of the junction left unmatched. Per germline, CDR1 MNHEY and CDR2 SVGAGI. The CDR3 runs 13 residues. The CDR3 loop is CASEDRGTYEQYF. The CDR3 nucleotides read TGTGCCAGCGAGGACAGGGGAACCTACGAGCAGTACTTC.

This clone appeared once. The CDR3 loop is CASSFRAPSGKETQYF. As DNA, the CDR3 is TGTGCCAGCAGCTTTAGAGCCCCTTCAGGGAAAGAGACCCAGTACTTC. V usage is TRBV7-8 and J usage is TRBJ2-5; perhaps TRBD1 as D (5 bases). The CDR3 consists of 16 residues. V lost 3 bases and J 3 bases, leaving 17 bases between the germline ends. CDR1 is SGHVS and CDR2 is FQNEAQ in the germline V gene.

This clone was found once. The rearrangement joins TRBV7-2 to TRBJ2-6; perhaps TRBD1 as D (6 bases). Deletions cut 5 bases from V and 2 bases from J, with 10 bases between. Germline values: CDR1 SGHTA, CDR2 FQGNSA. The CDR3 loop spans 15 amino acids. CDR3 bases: TGTGCCAGCAGCCCCCGGACAGCTGGGGCCAACGTCCTGACTTTC. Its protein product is CASSPRTAGANVLTF.

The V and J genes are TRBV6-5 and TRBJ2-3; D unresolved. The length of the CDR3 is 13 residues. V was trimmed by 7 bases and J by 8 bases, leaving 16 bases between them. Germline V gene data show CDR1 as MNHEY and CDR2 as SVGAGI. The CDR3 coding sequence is TGTGCCAGCATCCCTCCCACGGGCGTTACGCAGTATTTT. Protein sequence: CASIPPTGVTQYF.